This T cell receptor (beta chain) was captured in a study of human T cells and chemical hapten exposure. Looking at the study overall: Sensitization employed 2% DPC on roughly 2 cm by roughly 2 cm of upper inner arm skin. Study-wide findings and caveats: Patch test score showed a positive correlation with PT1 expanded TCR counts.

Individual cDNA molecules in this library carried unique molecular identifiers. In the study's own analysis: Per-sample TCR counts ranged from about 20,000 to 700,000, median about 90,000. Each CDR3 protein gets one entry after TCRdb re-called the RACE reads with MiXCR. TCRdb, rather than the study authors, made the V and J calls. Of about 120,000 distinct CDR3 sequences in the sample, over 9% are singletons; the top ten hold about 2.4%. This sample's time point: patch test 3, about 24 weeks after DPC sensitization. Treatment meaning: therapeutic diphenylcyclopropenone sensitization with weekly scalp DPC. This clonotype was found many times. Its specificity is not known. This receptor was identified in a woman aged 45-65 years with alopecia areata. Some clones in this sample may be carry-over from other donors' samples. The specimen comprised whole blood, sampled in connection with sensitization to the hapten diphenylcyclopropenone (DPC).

The CDR3 nucleotides are TGTGCCAGCACCACACAGTCCTCCTACGAGCAGTACTTC. This codes for CASTTQSSYEQYF. The chain is built from TRBV6-5 and TRBJ2-7, with unresolved D. This CDR3 comprises 13 residues. Germline-derived CDR1 and CDR2 are MNHEY and SVGAGI. V shed 7 bases and J shed 0 bases, with 10 bases lying between them.